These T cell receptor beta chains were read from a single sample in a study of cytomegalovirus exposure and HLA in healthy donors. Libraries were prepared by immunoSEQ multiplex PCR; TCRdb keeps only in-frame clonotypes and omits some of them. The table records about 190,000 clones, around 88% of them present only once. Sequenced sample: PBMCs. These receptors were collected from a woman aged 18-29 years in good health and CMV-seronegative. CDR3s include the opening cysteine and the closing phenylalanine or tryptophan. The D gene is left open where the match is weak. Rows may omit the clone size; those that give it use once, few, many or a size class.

CDR3aa: CASSPKIATESYNEQFF
CDR3nt: TGTGCCAGCAGTCCGAAAATAGCGACGGAGTCCTACAATGAGCAGTTCTTC
v_gene: TRBV2
d_gene: .
abundance: .
j_gene: TRBJ2-1

CDR3aa: CASSLEVAGQGGIDYGYTF
CDR3nt: TGTGCCAGCAGCTTGGAAGTTGCGGGACAGGGAGGGATAGACTATGGCTACACCTTC
v_gene: TRBV5-6
d_gene: TRBD1
abundance: .
j_gene: TRBJ1-2

CDR3aa: CSSRVWDIGNSPLHF
CDR3nt: TGCAGCTCCAGAGTCTGGGACATTGGGAATTCACCCCTCCACTTT
v_gene: TRBV29-1
d_gene: .
abundance: .
j_gene: TRBJ1-6

CDR3aa: CASSMRQNYGYTF
CDR3nt: TGTGCCAGTAGTATGCGACAGAACTATGGCTACACCTTC
v_gene: TRBV19
d_gene: .
abundance: .
j_gene: TRBJ1-2

CDR3aa: CASSPQGGTEAFF
CDR3nt: TGCGCCAGCAGCCCACAGGGTGGTACTGAAGCTTTCTTT
v_gene: TRBV5-1
d_gene: .
abundance: .
j_gene: TRBJ1-1

CDR3aa: CASSLAPGGSSTDTQYF
CDR3nt: TGCGCCAGCAGCTTGGCCCCGGGGGGATCTAGCACAGATACGCAGTATTTT
v_gene: TRBV5-1
d_gene: TRBD2
abundance: .
j_gene: TRBJ2-3

CDR3aa: CAWSRGQGDQPQHF
CDR3nt: TGTGCCTGGAGTCGGGGACAGGGTGATCAGCCCCAGCATTTT
v_gene: TRBV30
d_gene: TRBD1
abundance: few
j_gene: TRBJ1-5

CDR3aa: CASSYGQPMNTEAFF
CDR3nt: TGTGCCAGCAGCTACGGACAGCCCATGAACACTGAAGCTTTCTTT
v_gene: TRBV6-6
d_gene: .
abundance: .
j_gene: TRBJ1-1

CDR3aa: CASSLVWGNTGELFF
CDR3nt: TGTGCCAGCAGCTTAGTGTGGGGCAACACCGGGGAGCTGTTTTTT
v_gene: TRBV7-7
d_gene: .
abundance: once
j_gene: TRBJ2-2

CDR3aa: CASSLDVGLGTGSLQPQHF
CDR3nt: TGTGCCAGCAGCTTAGACGTGGGGTTGGGGACAGGGTCCCTTCAGCCCCAGCATTTT
v_gene: TRBV7-9
d_gene: TRBD1
abundance: .
j_gene: TRBJ1-5

CDR3aa: CASSPGLAGITSSYNEQFF
CDR3nt: TGTGCCAGCAGCCCGGGACTAGCGGGAATCACGAGCTCCTACAATGAGCAGTTCTTC
v_gene: TRBV7-9
d_gene: TRBD2
abundance: .
j_gene: TRBJ2-1

CDR3aa: CASSVYWEPSYGYTF
CDR3nt: TGCGCCAGCAGCGTATATTGGGAGCCCTCATATGGCTACACCTTC
v_gene: TRBV5-1
d_gene: .
abundance: .
j_gene: TRBJ1-2

CDR3aa: CASSPSGRAHYEQYF
CDR3nt: TGTGCCAGCAGTCCCAGTGGGAGGGCCCACTACGAGCAGTACTTC
v_gene: TRBV27
d_gene: TRBD2
abundance: .
j_gene: TRBJ2-7

CDR3aa: CASSLTGNTEAFF
CDR3nt: TGTGCCAGCAGCTTGACAGGGAACACTGAAGCTTTCTTT
v_gene: TRBV2
d_gene: .
abundance: .
j_gene: TRBJ1-1

CDR3aa: CAISESVTGTVTYEQYF
CDR3nt: TGTGCCATCAGTGAGTCGGTGACCGGGACTGTCACCTACGAGCAGTACTTC
v_gene: TRBV10-3
d_gene: .
abundance: once
j_gene: TRBJ2-7

CDR3aa: CASLTGTKAFF
CDR3nt: TGTGCCAGCCTTACCGGGACTAAAGCTTTCTTT
v_gene: TRBV25-1
d_gene: .
abundance: .
j_gene: TRBJ1-1

CDR3aa: CASSYSTTAPQPQHF
CDR3nt: TGTGCCAGCAGCTATTCGACGACAGCACCTCAGCCCCAGCATTTT
v_gene: TRBV7-2
d_gene: .
abundance: .
j_gene: TRBJ1-5

CDR3aa: CASSLGTRVGTGLYEQYF
CDR3nt: TGTGCCAGCAGCTTAGGCACCCGAGTGGGGACAGGGTTGTACGAGCAGTACTTC
v_gene: TRBV13
d_gene: TRBD1
abundance: .
j_gene: TRBJ2-7

CDR3aa: CASSLGLAGSDNEQFF
CDR3nt: TGTGCCAGCTCTTTAGGACTAGCGGGGTCGGATAATGAGCAGTTCTTC
v_gene: TRBV18
d_gene: TRBD2
abundance: .
j_gene: TRBJ2-1

CDR3aa: CASSYTSGQGGYEQYF
CDR3nt: TGTGCCAGCAGTTACACCTCGGGACAGGGCGGCTACGAGCAGTACTTC
v_gene: TRBV6-5
d_gene: TRBD1
abundance: .
j_gene: TRBJ2-7

CDR3aa: CASSPSGGPQETQYF
CDR3nt: TGCGCCAGCAGTCCTAGCGGGGGGCCACAAGAGACCCAGTACTTC
v_gene: TRBV10-2
d_gene: TRBD2
abundance: .
j_gene: TRBJ2-5

CDR3aa: CSASYSLEQFF
CDR3nt: TGCAGTGCTAGCTACAGCCTTGAGCAGTTCTTC
v_gene: TRBV20-1
d_gene: .
abundance: .
j_gene: TRBJ2-1

CDR3aa: CASSPPGQGGYGYTF
CDR3nt: TGTGCCAGCTCACCACCGGGACAGGGTGGGTATGGCTACACCTTC
v_gene: TRBV18
d_gene: TRBD1
abundance: .
j_gene: TRBJ1-2

CDR3aa: CASSQTQGGGKLFF
CDR3nt: TGCGCCAGCAGCCAGACACAGGGGGGCGGAAAACTGTTTTTT
v_gene: TRBV4-1
d_gene: TRBD1
abundance: .
j_gene: TRBJ1-4

CDR3aa: CATSRRTGDQPQHF
CDR3nt: TGTGCCACCAGCCGGCGGACGGGGGATCAGCCCCAGCATTTT
v_gene: TRBV15
d_gene: .
abundance: few
j_gene: TRBJ1-5

CDR3aa: CASSLGLGPYNEQFF
CDR3nt: TGTGCCAGCAGCTTAGGACTAGGGCCCTACAATGAGCAGTTCTTC
v_gene: TRBV7-9
d_gene: .
abundance: once
j_gene: TRBJ2-1

CDR3aa: CSADRDGSSYNEQFF
CDR3nt: TGCAGCGCAGACCGGGACGGGAGCTCCTACAATGAGCAGTTCTTC
v_gene: TRBV29-1
d_gene: .
abundance: .
j_gene: TRBJ2-1

CDR3aa: CAISAGTDYGYTF
CDR3nt: TGTGCCATCAGTGCCGGGACAGACTATGGCTACACCTTC
v_gene: TRBV10-3
d_gene: TRBD1
abundance: .
j_gene: TRBJ1-2

CDR3aa: CASSTHRTSGTYEQYF
CDR3nt: TGTGCCAGTAGTACGCACCGGACTAGCGGCACATACGAGCAGTACTTC
v_gene: TRBV19
d_gene: TRBD2
abundance: .
j_gene: TRBJ2-7

CDR3aa: CASSQEGPGQGASNTEAFF
CDR3nt: TGTGCCAGCAGCCAAGAGGGACCGGGACAGGGGGCTTCAAACACTGAAGCTTTCTTT
v_gene: TRBV4-2
d_gene: TRBD1
abundance: .
j_gene: TRBJ1-1

CDR3aa: CASSHGQSSYEQYF
CDR3nt: TGTGCCAGCAGCCATGGACAGAGCTCCTACGAGCAGTACTTC
v_gene: TRBV9
d_gene: .
abundance: .
j_gene: TRBJ2-7

CDR3aa: CASTVTGLNTEAFF
CDR3nt: TGCGCCAGCACCGTAACAGGGTTGAACACTGAAGCTTTCTTT
v_gene: TRBV10-2
d_gene: .
abundance: .
j_gene: TRBJ1-1

CDR3aa: CATRPGRGAYNEQFF
CDR3nt: TGTGCCACTAGACCTGGGCGGGGAGCCTACAATGAGCAGTTCTTC
v_gene: TRBV6-4
d_gene: .
abundance: .
j_gene: TRBJ2-1

CDR3aa: CARTSGGPYNEQFF
CDR3nt: TGTGCCAGGACTAGCGGGGGGCCCTACAATGAGCAGTTCTTC
v_gene: TRBV7-2
d_gene: TRBD2
abundance: .
j_gene: TRBJ2-1

CDR3aa: CASSRGTLYEQYF
CDR3nt: TGTGCCAGTAGTAGGGGGACTCTCTACGAGCAGTACTTC
v_gene: TRBV19
d_gene: .
abundance: .
j_gene: TRBJ2-7

CDR3aa: CASSPPATGEAFF
CDR3nt: TGTGCCAGCTCACCACCGGCTACAGGGGAAGCTTTCTTT
v_gene: TRBV18
d_gene: .
abundance: .
j_gene: TRBJ1-1

CDR3aa: CATSRDALQVFSGANVLTF
CDR3nt: TGTGCCACCAGCAGAGATGCTTTACAGGTTTTCTCTGGGGCCAACGTCCTGACTTTC
v_gene: TRBV15
d_gene: .
abundance: .
j_gene: TRBJ2-6

CDR3aa: CSAPLGDGYTF
CDR3nt: TGCAGTGCCCCTCTAGGCGATGGCTACACCTTC
v_gene: TRBV20-1
d_gene: .
abundance: .
j_gene: TRBJ1-2

CDR3aa: CASSVFDRGAPETGGANVLTF
CDR3nt: TGTGCCAGCAGCGTATTCGACAGGGGAGCTCCCGAGACAGGAGGGGCCAACGTCCTGACTTTC
v_gene: TRBV9
d_gene: TRBD1
abundance: .
j_gene: TRBJ2-6

CDR3aa: CASSFMGAEFLGTEAFF
CDR3nt: TGCGCCAGCAGCTTTATGGGGGCGGAATTTTTGGGCACTGAAGCTTTCTTT
v_gene: TRBV5-1
d_gene: .
abundance: .
j_gene: TRBJ1-1

CDR3aa: CASSWTEMNTEAFF
CDR3nt: TGCGCCAGCAGCTGGACAGAGATGAACACTGAAGCTTTCTTT
v_gene: TRBV5-1
d_gene: .
abundance: .
j_gene: TRBJ1-1

CDR3aa: CASSQTFRSTDTQYF
CDR3nt: TGTGCCAGCAGCCAAACCTTTAGAAGCACAGATACGCAGTATTTT
v_gene: TRBV7-2
d_gene: .
abundance: .
j_gene: TRBJ2-3

CDR3aa: CASSGRFRRGNQPQHF
CDR3nt: TGTGCCAGCAGTGGAAGATTCAGGAGGGGCAATCAGCCCCAGCATTTT
v_gene: TRBV2
d_gene: .
abundance: .
j_gene: TRBJ1-5

CDR3aa: CASRGRQGDWDQHF
CDR3nt: TGTGCCAGCAGGGGTCGCCAGGGTGATTGGGACCAGCATTTT
v_gene: TRBV27
d_gene: .
abundance: .
j_gene: TRBJ1-5

CDR3aa: CASSLISGGANEQFF
CDR3nt: TGCGCCAGCAGCTTGATCAGCGGGGGGGCAAATGAGCAGTTCTTC
v_gene: TRBV5-1
d_gene: TRBD2
abundance: .
j_gene: TRBJ2-1

CDR3aa: CASSEGGPDEKLFF
CDR3nt: TGTGCCAGCAGCGAGGGGGGGCCGGATGAAAAACTGTTTTTT
v_gene: TRBV7-8
d_gene: .
abundance: .
j_gene: TRBJ1-4

CDR3aa: CAWSVLAGAYNEQFF
CDR3nt: TGTGCCTGGAGTGTACTAGCGGGAGCCTACAATGAGCAGTTCTTC
v_gene: TRBV30
d_gene: TRBD2
abundance: .
j_gene: TRBJ2-1

CDR3aa: CASSWEGVGELFF
CDR3nt: TGTGCCAGCAGTTGGGAGGGCGTCGGGGAGCTGTTTTTT
v_gene: TRBV6-5
d_gene: TRBD2
abundance: .
j_gene: TRBJ2-2

CDR3aa: CASRLTVPNTEAFF
CDR3nt: TGTGCCAGCAGGTTGACAGTTCCCAACACTGAAGCTTTCTTT
v_gene: TRBV6-5
d_gene: .
abundance: .
j_gene: TRBJ1-1

CDR3aa: CASSPPTSGRYEQFF
CDR3nt: TGTGCCAGCAGCCCCCCAACTAGCGGGAGGTATGAGCAGTTCTTC
v_gene: TRBV7-9
d_gene: TRBD2
abundance: .
j_gene: TRBJ2-1

CDR3aa: CASSYGAGGPFNEQFF
CDR3nt: TGTGCCAGCAGTTACGGGGCGGGAGGGCCCTTCAATGAGCAGTTCTTC
v_gene: TRBV6-5
d_gene: TRBD2
abundance: .
j_gene: TRBJ2-1

CDR3aa: CASSRGMNQPQHF
CDR3nt: TGTGCCAGCAGCCGAGGCATGAATCAGCCCCAGCATTTT
v_gene: TRBV7-9
d_gene: .
abundance: few
j_gene: TRBJ1-5

CDR3aa: CASSLLADTQYF
CDR3nt: TGTGCCAGCAGCTTACTCGCAGATACGCAGTATTTT
v_gene: TRBV7-9
d_gene: .
abundance: .
j_gene: TRBJ2-3

CDR3aa: CASSPRTGGYTF
CDR3nt: TGTGCCAGCAGCCCTCGGACAGGGGGCTACACCTTC
v_gene: TRBV7-2
d_gene: TRBD1
abundance: .
j_gene: TRBJ1-2

CDR3aa: CASSLTSSSYNSPLHF
CDR3nt: TGCGCCAGCAGCTTAACCTCTAGCTCCTATAATTCACCCCTCCACTTT
v_gene: TRBV5-1
d_gene: .
abundance: .
j_gene: TRBJ1-6

CDR3aa: CASSSPLRDRPTGELFF
CDR3nt: TGTGCCAGCAGCTCTCCGCTCCGGGACAGGCCCACCGGGGAGCTGTTTTTT
v_gene: TRBV7-6
d_gene: TRBD1
abundance: .
j_gene: TRBJ2-2

CDR3aa: CASSLLLRRGQTEAFF
CDR3nt: TGTGCCAGCAGCTTACTACTGAGGAGGGGGCAAACTGAAGCTTTCTTT
v_gene: TRBV7-8
d_gene: TRBD1
abundance: .
j_gene: TRBJ1-1

CDR3aa: CAISELAGEYNEQFF
CDR3nt: TGTGCCATCAGTGAACTAGCGGGGGAGTACAATGAGCAGTTCTTC
v_gene: TRBV10-3
d_gene: TRBD2
abundance: .
j_gene: TRBJ2-1

CDR3aa: CASSQVLRQGNRYTF
CDR3nt: TGTGCCAGCAGCCAAGTCTTGAGACAGGGAAATCGCTACACCTTC
v_gene: TRBV14
d_gene: TRBD1
abundance: .
j_gene: TRBJ1-2